The sequence of this TCR beta chain was determined in a study of tumor-infiltrating lymphocytes in oesophageal squamous cell carcinoma. This clonotype appeared many times. TCRdb itself ran the PCR reads through MiXCR, one entry per CDR3 protein. The sample records more than 7,000 distinct CDR3 sequences, less than 20% being singletons. The CDR3 runs to 10 residues. Germline-derived CDR1 and CDR2 are SNHLY and FYNNEI. V was cut by 9 bases and J by 2 bases, with 4 bases left in between. The receptor's source is a male donor with esophageal squamous cell carcinoma. The V gene is TRBV2, the J gene TRBJ2-5; D not resolved. The sequenced sample was blood. The CDR3 is CARHQETQYF. In nucleotides, the CDR3 is TGTGCCAGACATCAAGAGACCCAGTACTTC.